The present T cell receptor (beta chain) was sequenced within a study of CD8+ T cells in alopecia areata. Across the study: It was oral tofacitinib, at 5 to 10 mg twice daily, that treated patients received.

As for this clone: Its antigen remains unidentified.

The junction had 6 bases not matched to a gene; V was cut back by 7 bases and J by 4 bases. The germline V gene encodes CDR1 MGHDK and CDR2 SYGVNS. The CDR3 is made up of 15 amino acids. Overall study findings and caveats: Patients showed less clear TCR sequence sharing than mice, possibly partly because of HLA diversity. Compared with normal scalp, lesional scalp had higher clonality and more expanded CD8+ clones.

In each case, RNA was isolated and then reverse transcribed into cDNA as the sequencing template. Sequencing was performed with immunoSEQ multiplex PCR; in TCRdb, only in-frame clones are kept and a portion is missing. The sample has 200,000 or so clones, around 62% seen once. Cell sorting was applied to PBMCs, and CD4+ and CD8+ T cells were collected. The sample was CD4+ T cells sorted from blood, taken at week 0. The rearrangement links TRBV25-1 to TRBJ2-1; 11 bases align to TRBD2. The origin of this receptor is a human donor with alopecia areata. The CDR3 loop is CASTIAGGLYNEQFF. The CDR3 nucleotides are TGTGCCAGCACCATAGCGGGAGGGTTATACAATGAGCAGTTCTTC.